Listed here are 19 T cell receptor beta chains from one sample, sequenced in a study of T cell responses to AZD1222 COVID-19 vaccine. The protocol was immunoSEQ multiplex PCR, while the TCRdb copy is restricted to in-frame clones and leaves out a portion. The data show about 120,000 clones, about 85% seen once. Here the sequenced sample was peripheral blood, taken 28 days after the second AZD1222 dose. These TCRs come from an adult who received the AZD1222 COVID-19 vaccine.

The chain uses TRBV19 and TRBJ1-1; D is unresolved. The CDR3 loop spans 13 amino acids. Germline V gene data show CDR1 as LNHDA and CDR2 as SQIVND (reference sequence). V lost 4 bases and J lost 3, with 9 bases in between. CDR3 sequence reads: CASSNNRDTEAFF. The CDR3 nucleotides are TGTGCCAGTAGTAACAACAGAGACACTGAAGCTTTCTTT.

The chain carries TRBV2 and TRBJ1-5; 10 bases match TRBD1. The CDR3 length is 17 residues. Germline V gene lookup returns CDR1 SNHLY and CDR2 FYNNEI. V lost 3 bases and J lost 0; bases outside the gene matches: 5. CDR3 amino acids: CASSEGTGDYSNQPQHF. In DNA form, the CDR3 reads TGTGCCAGCAGTGAGGGGACAGGGGATTATAGCAATCAGCCCCAGCATTTT.

This rearrangement joins TRBV5-1 to TRBJ1-2; D unresolved. The CDR3 extends over 15 amino acids. Trimming took 0 bases from V and 3 from J, leaving 12 bases between them. Germline lookup yields CDR1 SGHRS and CDR2 YFSETQ. In DNA, the CDR3 is TGCGCCAGCAGCTTGGGTTCGGGGAGCCACTATGGCTACACCTTC. This sequence encodes CASSLGSGSHYGYTF. Drawing the rest from reference TRBV5-1 and TRBJ1-2, the complete variable domain is KAGVTQTPRYLIKTRGQQVTLSCSPISGHRSVSWYQQTPGQGLQFLFEYFSETQRNKGNFPGRFSGRQFSNSRSEMNVSTLELGDSALYLCASSLGSGSHYGYTFGSGTRLTVV.

The chain recombines TRBV4-2 with TRBJ1-1, with 9 bases lining up with TRBD1. The V gene end was trimmed by 3 bases and the J gene end by 4 bases; junction bases not matched to a gene: 9. CDR1 and CDR2 (germline): LGHNA, YNFKEQ. The length of the CDR3 is 16 residues. CDR3 sequence (DNA): TGTGCCAGCAGCCAGTTACAGGGGGCGGGAAGCACTGAAGCTTTCTTT. Translated: CASSQLQGAGSTEAFF.

The chain links TRBV28 to TRBJ1-6; D gene unclear. Germline V gives CDR1 MDHEN, CDR2 SYDVKM. V lost 6 bases to trimming and J lost 7 bases, with 10 bases between them. The CDR3 sequence is 13 residues long. The CDR3, as DNA: TGTGCCAGCAGGGGGATCGGGAATTCACCCCTCCACTTT. Protein sequence: CASRGIGNSPLHF.

V is TRBV6-5 and J is TRBJ2-7; D might be TRBD2 (7 bases). Germline values: CDR1 MNHEY, CDR2 SVGAGI. Trimming stripped 2 bases from V and 3 bases from J, with 17 bases between. This CDR3 contains 16 residues. CDR3 in DNA: TGTGCCAGCAGTTACATGTGGGGGGGGCCGGACTACGAGCAGTACTTC. Translating it yields CASSYMWGGPDYEQYF.

The chain links TRBV5-1 to TRBJ2-7; the match to TRBD1 covers 9 bases. Trimming at V came to 0 bases and at J to 3 bases, leaving 4 bases not matched to a gene. The CDR3 length is 15 residues. CDR1 and CDR2 from the germline V gene are SGHRS and YFSETQ. The CDR3 reads CASSLAGTGNYEQYF. The CDR3 DNA reads TGCGCCAGCAGCTTGGCCGGGACAGGGAACTACGAGCAGTACTTC.

The gene calls are TRBV3-1 (or the pseudogene TRBV3-2) and TRBJ1-1; 7 nucleotides align to TRBD1. The CDR3 totals 14 residues. CDR1 and CDR2 (germline): LGHDT, YNNKEL (reference sequence). V was pared by 4 bases and J by 1 base, with 3 bases of the junction left unmatched. CDR3 bases: TGTGCCAGCAGCCCGGACAGGAGGAACACTGAAGCTTTCTTT. Its protein is CASSPDRRNTEAFF.

V gene TRBV2 combines with J gene TRBJ2-1; the D gene is possibly TRBD2 (5 bases). This CDR3 is 16 amino acids long. The germline CDR1 and CDR2 sequences are SNHLY and FYNNEI. The V end was cut by 5 bases, the J end by 2 bases, with 16 bases between. CDR3 sequence reads: CASSTRRVQPYNEQFF. CDR3 bases: TGTGCCAGCAGTACCCGGCGGGTTCAACCCTACAATGAGCAGTTCTTC. Drawing the rest from reference TRBV2 and TRBJ2-1, the complete variable domain is EPEVTQTPSHQVTQMGQEVILRCVPISNHLYFYWYRQILGQKVEFLVSFYNNEISEKSEIFDDQFSVERPDGSNFTLKIRSTKLEDSAMYFCASSTRRVQPYNEQFFGPGTRLTVL.

With respect to this clone: This may be a read error, as it is one base from a much larger clone. The rearrangement joins TRBV29-1 to TRBJ1-1; no definite D call. V was pared by 4 bases and J by 4 bases, with 16 bases between. The CDR3 is 14 amino acids. The germline V gene encodes CDR1 SQVTM and CDR2 ANQGSEA. CDR3 nucleotide sequence: TGCAGCGTTGTGTCAACATACCTGAGCACTGAAGCTTTCTTT. Residues: CSVVSTYLSTEAFF.

The chain joins TRBV3-1 (or the pseudogene TRBV3-2) to TRBJ1-3; no clear D. The CDR3 is 14 amino acids. The germline gives CDR1 LGHDT, CDR2 YNNKEL (reference sequence). Trimming cost V 3 bases and J 1 base, with 7 bases left between them. CDR3 loop: CASSHRGSGNTIYF. The CDR3 nucleotides read TGTGCCAGCAGCCACCGAGGATCTGGAAACACCATATATTTT.

V usage is TRBV19 and J usage is TRBJ1-1, with 8 positions matching TRBD1. Germline loops: CDR1 LNHDA, CDR2 SQIVND (reference sequence). V lost 6 bases, J lost 1 base, and 7 bases stayed unmatched. CDR3 size: 15 residues. The CDR3 nucleotides are TGTGCCAGTAGAACCCAGGACAGGGAGAACACTGAAGCTTTCTTT. It specifies CASRTQDRENTEAFF.

The CDR3 region has the DNA TGTGCCAGCTCACTGGACAGGGCCTGGTACACCTTC. It encodes CASSLDRAWYTF. The V call is TRBV18, the J call TRBJ1-2, with TRBD1 identical over 8 bases. The CDR3 runs to 12 residues. Trimming took 4 bases from V and 11 from J; bases not matched to a gene: 6. From germline, CDR1 is KGHSH and CDR2 LQKENI. Variable domain in full (rest from reference TRBV18 and TRBJ1-2): NAGVMQNPRHLVRRRGQEARLRCSPMKGHSHVYWYRQLPEEGLKFMVYLQKENIIDESGMPKERFSAEFPKEGPSILRIQQVVRGDSAAYFCASSLDRAWYTFGSGTRLTVV.

The chain has TRBV28 and TRBJ1-1, with unresolved D. This CDR3 contains 10 residues. Germline assignment: CDR1 MDHEN and CDR2 SYDVKM. Trimming took off 4 bases at V and 3 bases at J, with 0 bases between the two ends. The CDR3 protein is CASSYTEAFF. For the CDR3, the DNA is TGTGCCAGCAGTTACACTGAAGCTTTCTTT. The variable domain in full, completed from reference TRBV28 and TRBJ1-1, reads DVKVTQSSRYLVKRTGEKVFLECVQDMDHENMFWYRQDPGLGLRLIYFSYDVKMKEKGDIPEGYSVSREKKERFSLILESASTNQTSMYLCASSYTEAFFGQGTRLTVV.

V is TRBV5-4 and J is TRBJ2-3; D might be TRBD2 (6 bases). The CDR3 extends over 14 amino acids. Looked up from germline, CDR1 is SGHNT and CDR2 is YYREEE (reference sequence). The germline V and J ends were trimmed by 0 bases and 1 base, with 6 bases remaining between them. CDR3 amino acids: CASSLGGGTDTQYF. CDR3 in DNA: TGTGCCAGCAGCTTGGGGGGGGGCACAGATACGCAGTATTTT.

In its sample, this clone was seen a few times. The V gene is TRBV5-5, the J gene TRBJ1-2, with D unresolved. Looked up from germline, CDR1 is SGHKS and CDR2 is YYEKEE (reference sequence). Trimming removed 0 bases from V and 3 bases from J, with 6 bases in between. The CDR3 loop spans 13 amino acids. The CDR3 loop reads CASSLGSYYGYTF. CDR3 in DNA: TGTGCCAGCAGCTTGGGCAGTTACTATGGCTACACCTTC.

The CDR3, as DNA: TGTGCCAGCAGCTTAGATAGAAGGACAGGGGGCGAAGCTTTCTTT. This codes for CASSLDRRTGGEAFF. The chain carries TRBV11-3 and TRBJ1-1, with 11 bases fitting TRBD1. Germline CDR1 is SGHNT and CDR2 is YENEEA. J gave up 8 bases and V 0 bases, and 5 bases lay outside the gene matches. The CDR3 is 15 amino acids.

The rearrangement uses TRBV10-1 and TRBJ2-2, with D perhaps matching TRBD1 (6 bases). The CDR3 is 15 amino acids. The germline gives CDR1 WNHNN, CDR2 SYGVQD (reference sequence). The ends were cut back, 4 bases at V and 0 bases at J, with 9 bases in the middle. The CDR3 loop reads CASSGRDTNTGELFF. In nucleotides, the CDR3 is TGCGCCAGCAGTGGTAGGGACACGAACACCGGGGAGCTGTTTTTT.

This clone showed up just once. This rearrangement joins TRBV6-1 to TRBJ1-3; D not resolved. V was shortened by 2 bases and J by 3 bases, with 11 bases between the two germline ends. CDR1 and CDR2 (germline): MNHNS, SASEGT. The CDR3 consists of 15 residues. The CDR3 reads CASSENEGSGNTIYF. The CDR3 region has the DNA TGTGCCAGCAGTGAAAATGAGGGCAGTGGAAACACCATATATTTT.